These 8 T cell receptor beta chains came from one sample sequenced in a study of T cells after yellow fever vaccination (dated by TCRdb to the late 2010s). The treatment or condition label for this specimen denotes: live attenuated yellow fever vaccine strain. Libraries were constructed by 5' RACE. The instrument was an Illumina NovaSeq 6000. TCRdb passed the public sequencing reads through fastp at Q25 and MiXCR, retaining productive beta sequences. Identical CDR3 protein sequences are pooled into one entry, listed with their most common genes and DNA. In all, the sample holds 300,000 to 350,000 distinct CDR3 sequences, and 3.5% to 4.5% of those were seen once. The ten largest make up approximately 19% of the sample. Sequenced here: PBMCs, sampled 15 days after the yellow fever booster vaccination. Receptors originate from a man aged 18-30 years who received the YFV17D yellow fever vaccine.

CDR3 nucleotide sequence: TGTGCCAGCAGTATCCCATTAAACAATCAGCCCCAGCATTTT. Residues: CASSIPLNNQPQHF. V usage is TRBV28 and J usage is TRBJ1-5; D remains unclear. CDR3 length: 14 residues. CDR1 MDHEN and CDR2 SYDVKM come from the germline V gene. The V gene lost 5 bases and the J gene lost 3 bases, with 11 bases spanning the gap. Drawing the rest from reference TRBV28 and TRBJ1-5, the complete variable domain is DVKVTQSSRYLVKRTGEKVFLECVQDMDHENMFWYRQDPGLGLRLIYFSYDVKMKEKGDIPEGYSVSREKKERFSLILESASTNQTSMYLCASSIPLNNQPQHFGDGTRLSIL.

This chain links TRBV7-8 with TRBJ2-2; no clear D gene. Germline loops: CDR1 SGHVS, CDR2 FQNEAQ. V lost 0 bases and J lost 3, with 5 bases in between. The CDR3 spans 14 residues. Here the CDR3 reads CASSLARHTGELFF. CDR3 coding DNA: TGTGCCAGCAGCTTAGCCAGGCACACCGGGGAGCTGTTTTTT.

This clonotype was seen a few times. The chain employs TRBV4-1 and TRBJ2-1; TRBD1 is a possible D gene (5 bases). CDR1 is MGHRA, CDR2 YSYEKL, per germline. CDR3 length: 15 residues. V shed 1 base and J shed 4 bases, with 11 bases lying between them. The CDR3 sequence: CASSQVGREYNEQFF. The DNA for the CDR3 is TGCGCCAGCAGCCAAGTAGGCAGGGAATACAATGAGCAGTTCTTC.

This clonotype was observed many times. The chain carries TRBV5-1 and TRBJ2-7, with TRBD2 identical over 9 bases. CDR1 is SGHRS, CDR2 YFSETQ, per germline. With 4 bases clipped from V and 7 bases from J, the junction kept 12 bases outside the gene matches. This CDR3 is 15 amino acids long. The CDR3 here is CASSTGVAGVSEQYV. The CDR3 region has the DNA TGCGCCAGCAGCACGGGGGTAGCGGGGGTATCTGAGCAGTACGTC.

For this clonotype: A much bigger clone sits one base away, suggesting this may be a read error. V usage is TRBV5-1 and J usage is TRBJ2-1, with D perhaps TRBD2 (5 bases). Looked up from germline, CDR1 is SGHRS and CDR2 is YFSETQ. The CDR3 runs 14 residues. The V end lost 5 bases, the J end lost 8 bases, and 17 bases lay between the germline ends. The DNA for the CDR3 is TGCGCCAGCAGTGACGGGGATACTTACTATGAGCAGTTCTTC. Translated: CASSDGDTYYEQFF. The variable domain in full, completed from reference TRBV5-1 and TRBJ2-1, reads KAGVTQTPRYLIKTRGQQVTLSCSPISGHRSVSWYQQTPGQGLQFLFEYFSETQRNKGNFPGRFSGRQFSNSRSEMNVSTLELGDSALYLCASSDGDTYYEQFFGPGTRLTVL.

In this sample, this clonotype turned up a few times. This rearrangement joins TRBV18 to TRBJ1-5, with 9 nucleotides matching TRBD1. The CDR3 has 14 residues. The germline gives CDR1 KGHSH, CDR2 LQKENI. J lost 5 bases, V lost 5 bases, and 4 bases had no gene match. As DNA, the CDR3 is TGTGCCAGCTCAGACAGGGGGTTGGATCAGCCCCAGCATTTT. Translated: CASSDRGLDQPQHF. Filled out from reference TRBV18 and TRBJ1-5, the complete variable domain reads NAGVMQNPRHLVRRRGQEARLRCSPMKGHSHVYWYRQLPEEGLKFMVYLQKENIIDESGMPKERFSAEFPKEGPSILRIQQVVRGDSAAYFCASSDRGLDQPQHFGDGTRLSIL.

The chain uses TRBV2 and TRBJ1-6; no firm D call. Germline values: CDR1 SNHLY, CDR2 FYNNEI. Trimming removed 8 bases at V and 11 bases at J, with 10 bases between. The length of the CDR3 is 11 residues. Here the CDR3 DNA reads TGTGCCAGCTGTTCCCGACCACCCCTCCACTTT. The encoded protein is CASCSRPPLHF.

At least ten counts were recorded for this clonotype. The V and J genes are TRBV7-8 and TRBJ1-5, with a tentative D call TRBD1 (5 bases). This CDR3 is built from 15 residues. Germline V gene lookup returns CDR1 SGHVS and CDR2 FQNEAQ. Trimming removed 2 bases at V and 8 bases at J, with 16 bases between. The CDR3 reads CASSLSGGGWKPQHF. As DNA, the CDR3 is TGTGCCAGCAGCTTATCGGGGGGAGGGTGGAAGCCCCAGCATTTT.